Here is one T cell receptor beta chain with its context. The clone's antigen remains unknown. The sample holds no much larger clone one base away, and base qualities are not on file. Deletion took 10 bases off V and 1 base off J, with a span of 14 bases between the germline ends. There are 14 amino acids in the CDR3, from cysteine to phenylalanine inclusive. The entry retains the CDR3 DNA only, 42 bases that are in frame from base 1. CDR1 and CDR2 (PRHDT, FYEKMQ) derive from the germline V gene (reference sequence). Library preparation used 5' RACE. The instrument was an Illumina Genome Analyzer IIx. To prepare the RNA-based TCR cDNA libraries, a previously described protocol was followed, with several modifications. Sample-specific barcodes were introduced on both ends of each TCR cDNA library during cDNA synthesis and amplification to prevent cross-contamination. For the original study's pipeline: Between about 90,000 and nearly 550,000 clonotypes were identified per individual, and about 2.2 to 4 million CDR3-containing reads were obtained per library. After reads with improper barcode index combinations were thrown out, a cloneset for each library was built using the MiTCR software. While assembling CDR3 clonotypes, MiTCR corrected PCR and sequencing errors and either filtered or rescued low-quality reads. Artificial out-of-frame clonotypes were removed by being mapped to in-frame sequences, with one indel in the CDR3 allowed. Similarity in V and J gene usage between donors was calculated as the Jensen-Shannon divergence divided by the mean entropy. The public sequencing data were trimmed at Q25 with fastp and processed into clonotypes with MiXCR by TCRdb, which kept only in-frame beta chains. Every entry covers one CDR3 protein and lists the most common genes and DNA from its rows. Here the V and J calls rest on TCRdb's processing, not on the authors' analysis. Counted in this sample were about 370,000 distinct CDR3 sequences; roughly 27% of them appeared once. The ten biggest clones cover roughly 6.1% of the sample.

The sample is drawn from a study of identical twins' blood T cells (dated by TCRdb to the early 2010s). About the full investigation: The approximately 12 libraries, six for the alpha chain and six for the beta chain, together yielded around 48 million Illumina reads. To assess how genetics influences repertoire formation, the study used next-generation sequencing to compare the TCR alpha and beta chain repertoires of three pairs of monozygous twins. Broad study findings and their caveats: The study stated that the proposed role of the TCRalpha J segment in MHC recognition during thymic selection needs to be validated by independent studies. V gene usage was reported to be markedly more similar within twin pairs than between unrelated donors, even among non-selected out-of-frame TCRbeta clonotypes. Environmental influences could not be excluded as an explanation for twin similarity, since twins were reared together. Among the most abundant TCRbeta clonotypes, each donor shared more CDR3 sequences with her twin than with unrelated donors. The number of CDR3 clonotypes shared between two donors was mainly determined by the product of the cloneset sizes of the two donors, and no clear deviation from this trend was shown by twins.

The donors were six healthy women who made up three monozygous twin pairs. All three twin pairs had been reared together and were thought likely to have met the same infectious agents and vaccines. TCR cDNA libraries were prepared from RNA that had been isolated from peripheral blood mononuclear cells. Sequenced sample: PBMCs. This TCR was recovered from a woman between 18 and 55 years old in good health. The receptor chain draws on TRBV13 and TRBJ2-4, with a tentative D gene TRBD1 over 6 matching bases. The DNA reads TGTGCCATTCTTCAGGGGAACGCCAAAAACATTCAGTACTTC. It codes for CAILQGNAKNIQYF.